Following are 8 T cell receptor beta chains from one sample sequenced in a study of cytomegalovirus exposure and HLA in healthy donors. PCR employed 60 Vbeta and 13 Jbeta primers. Measured with immunoSEQ multiplex PCR; TCRdb has only the in-frame clones, and not every one. The repertoire holds about 170,000 clones, with around 74% as singletons. Sequenced: PBMCs. Receptor source: a female donor in good health and CMV-seronegative.

The chain combines TRBV5-6 with TRBJ2-3, with 8 bases that match TRBD1. The germline gives CDR1 SGHDT, CDR2 YYEEEE. The CDR3 spans 15 residues. V was pared by 2 bases and J by 4 bases, with 6 bases of the junction left unmatched. The CDR3 DNA sequence: TGTGCCAGCAGCTTCGGGACAGGACTACCAGATACGCAGTATTTT. Translation: CASSFGTGLPDTQYF. The full variable domain, with the rest looked up from reference TRBV5-6 and TRBJ2-3, is DAGVTQSPTHLIKTRGQQVTLRCSPKSGHDTVSWYQQALGQGPQFIFQYYEEEERQRGNFPDRFSGHQFPNYSSELNVNALLLGDSALYLCASSFGTGLPDTQYFGPGTRLTVL.

The V gene is TRBV30, the J gene TRBJ2-5; TRBD2 matches 7 bases. There are 15 residues in the CDR3. Per the germline V gene, CDR1 is GTSNPN and CDR2 is SVGIG (reference sequence). V lost 4 bases, J lost 7 bases, and 15 bases stayed unmatched. The CDR3 coding sequence is TGTGCCTGGACAACGACTAGCTGGAGCGGCGGGACCCAGTACTTC. Translating it yields CAWTTTSWSGGTQYF.

The V call is TRBV6-1, the J call TRBJ2-7; 7 bases line up with TRBD1. J lost 3 bases, V lost 7 bases, and 6 bases had no gene match. In germline, CDR1 is MNHNS, CDR2 SASEGT. This CDR3 is built from 13 residues. The CDR3 DNA follows: TGTGCCAGCACCCTGGGACAGCACTACGAGCAGTACTTC. It yields the protein CASTLGQHYEQYF.

The sample holds a few counts of this clone. The genes are TRBV10-2 and TRBJ1-5, with D maybe TRBD1 (5 bases). Germline V gives CDR1 WSHSY, CDR2 SAAADI. The length of the CDR3 is 15 residues. Deletions cut 0 bases from V and 6 bases from J, with 12 bases between. CDR3: CASSESVRVAQPQHF. The CDR3 bases are TGCGCCAGCAGTGAGTCGGTCAGGGTTGCTCAGCCCCAGCATTTT.

The chain carries TRBV5-1 and TRBJ1-2; 9 bases map to TRBD1. V dropped 4 bases and J dropped 5; count of bases not matched to a gene: 12. The germline gives CDR1 SGHRS, CDR2 YFSETQ. CDR3 length: 16 residues. Here the CDR3 reads CASSQGTGTVVYGYTF. The CDR3 nucleotides are TGCGCCAGCAGCCAAGGGACAGGGACAGTAGTGTATGGCTACACCTTC. The complete variable domain, with remaining parts taken from reference TRBV5-1 and TRBJ1-2, reads KAGVTQTPRYLIKTRGQQVTLSCSPISGHRSVSWYQQTPGQGLQFLFEYFSETQRNKGNFPGRFSGRQFSNSRSEMNVSTLELGDSALYLCASSQGTGTVVYGYTFGSGTRLTVV.

V gene TRBV21-1 combines with J gene TRBJ1-1. TRBV21-1 is annotated as a pseudogene. The CDR3 consists of 17 residues. This chain's CDR3 is CASSNRANRGGSTEAFF. DNA for the CDR3: TGTGCCAGCAGCAATCGGGCAAATAGGGGGGGGTCCACTGAAGCTTTCTTT.

This clone was seen once. This rearrangement joins TRBV7-2 to TRBJ1-2, with a weak D call TRBD1 (6 bases). There are 14 residues in the CDR3. Germline V gives CDR1 SGHTA, CDR2 FQGNSA. V was cut by 2 bases and J by 7 bases, with 14 bases left in between. This chain's CDR3 is CASSLRGLEGGYTF. CDR3 nucleotides: TGTGCCAGCAGCTTAAGGGGGTTAGAGGGTGGCTACACCTTC.

This chain uses TRBV25-1 with TRBJ1-2; D not certain. The CDR3 is 13 residues long. Germline V gives CDR1 MGHDK, CDR2 SYGVNS. Trimming shortened V by 3 bases and J by 6 bases, and 11 bases separated the two germline ends. CDR3 DNA sequence: TGTGCCAGCAGTGATGTGAACAGTAATGGCTACACCTTC. Protein: CASSDVNSNGYTF.